This T cell receptor (beta chain) came from a study of T cell changes during pregnancy in multiple sclerosis (dated by TCRdb to between 2019 and 2020). About the study as a whole: The study looked at changes in the T cell repertoire across pregnancy in women with multiple sclerosis.

V ends up 6 bases short and J 0 bases short, with an unmatched junction base count of 2. For CDR1 and CDR2, the germline V gene lists MNHNS and SASEGT. From the cysteine up to the phenylalanine, the CDR3 has a length of 14 residues. Only the CDR3 DNA stays, 42 bases, in frame from base 1. On this clone itself: Its specific antigen is unknown. No much larger clone is present one base from it, and per-base qualities are unavailable.

Library preparation employed the immunoSEQ multiplex PCR assay. TCRdb's version of the immuneACCESS table is confined to in-frame rearrangements and falls short of the full clone set. An unresolved V gene accounts for under half of the shortfall where checked; the remainder is of unknown origin. This sample holds about 64,000 clones; around 90% were observed only once. Approximately 2.3% of the sample is taken by the ten largest. This chain is built from TRBV6-1 and TRBJ1-1, with 9 bases in between that match TRBD1. This receptor was taken from a female donor in good health, enrolled as a control in a pregnancy study. The specimen was peripheral blood, collected in the second trimester of pregnancy. CDR3 sequence: CASRRTGVNTEAFF. In nucleotide form, the sequence is TGTGCCAGCAGGCGGACAGGGGTGAACACTGAAGCTTTCTTT.